The entry that follows covers one TCR beta chain sequence. The record originates from a study of blood T cell repertoires in COVID-19. This CDR3 is built from 14 residues. CDR1 MNHNS and CDR2 SASEGT come from the germline V gene. Trimming removed 3 bases from V and 7 bases from J, with 15 bases in between. Original processing notes: For nucleated cells, counts were estimated from reference gene primer amplification. The method was immunoSEQ multiplex PCR; TCRdb's version includes in-frame clones alone and lacks a portion of them. V and J calls and clone size are copied from that table; D and trimming were computed from the DNA. The repertoire holds approximately 210,000 clones, less than 90% seen once, with about 10% in the top ten.

The V and J genes are TRBV6-1 and TRBJ2-5; D possibly corresponds to TRBD2 (6 bases). The receptor's source is a woman of 80 years or more with COVID-19, enrolled during active disease. Sequenced: peripheral blood. In DNA, the CDR3 is TGTGCCAGCAGTGAGTTAATGCGGGGTGGGACCCAGTACTTC. Amino acids: CASSELMRGGTQYF.